Listed below are T cell receptor beta chains from one sample, sequenced in a study of OX40 agonist ivuxolimab in advanced cancers. This table comes from immunoSEQ multiplex PCR, and its TCRdb copy is limited to in-frame clones, with some not included. Among around 60,000 clones listed, under 90% were seen once. This specimen was CD4+ or CD8+ T cells sorted from blood, taken in a trial of the OX40 agonist ivuxolimab. These receptors originate from an adult with an advanced solid tumor such as melanoma, head and neck, liver or kidney cancer. Both conserved end residues are part of each CDR3.

j_call v_call cdr3_aa
TRBJ2-2 TRBV10-3 CAISYLAGGDTGELFF
TRBJ2-5 TRBV5-1 CASSSWTDQETQYF
TRBJ2-5 TRBV28 CASSLPGRETQYF
TRBJ1-6 TRBV6-1 CASSDRGDSPLHF
TRBJ1-2 TRBV28 CASSLGGGYTF
TRBJ2-1 TRBV7-3 CASSLSRDSNEQFF
TRBJ2-7 TRBV28 CASSPGTSGFNEQYF
TRBJ2-1 TRBV6-5 CASSYWGEPVNEQFF
TRBJ1-3 TRBV30 CAWSVSTSGAPGNTIYF
TRBJ2-7 TRBV29-1 CSAGTDAYEQYF
TRBJ2-3 TRBV7-3 CASSLLAPDTQYF
TRBJ2-3 TRBV7-2 CASSLVVGTDTQYF
TRBJ1-1 TRBV6-5 CASSFGEGILNTEAFF
TRBJ1-4 TRBV6-1 CASTPLSTNEKLFF
TRBJ2-1 TRBV30 CAWSVRRVNEQFF
TRBJ2-1 TRBV6-6 CASSPTREGQFF
TRBJ2-5 TRBV11-2 CASSLGTLAGKETQYF
TRBJ1-4 TRBV5-1 CASRPRATNEKLFF
TRBJ1-1 TRBV9 CASSVTDRVTEAFF
TRBJ2-1 TRBV10-3 CAISRGQDNEQFF
TRBJ1-2 TRBV5-5 CASSSPVGGRVYGYTF
TRBJ2-7 TRBV6-5 CASTRGGSQDEQYF
TRBJ1-5 TRBV19 CASNDRVNQPQHF
TRBJ2-7 TRBV28 CASSPVRTNYEQYF
TRBJ2-1 TRBV23-1 CASSQSRRTLRYEQFF
TRBJ1-2 TRBV6-1 CASSFSNYGYTF
TRBJ2-3 TRBV6-4 CASSEAGGPSTDTQYF
TRBJ2-1 TRBV19 CASSIDRGKQYNEQFF